This TCR beta chain was documented in a study of T cell responses to AZD1222 COVID-19 vaccine. Findings of the study overall: Seropositivity was recorded at baseline in only 6 or 7 AZD1222 recipients. Clonal diversity was possibly underestimated, and the donors were mostly white British, with more females. Increased Spike-specific TCR breadth and depth were observed after two AZD1222 doses. Every sample of the repertoires postdated the peak T cell response.

Trimming pared 1 base from V and 2 bases from J, leaving 10 bases between. The germline CDR1 and CDR2 sequences are SEHNR and FQNEAQ (reference sequence). CDR3 length: 15 residues. With regard to this clone: Its antigen is not identified.

TCRdb keeps only in-frame clones here, not all; method: immunoSEQ multiplex PCR. The profile shows 100,000 to 150,000 clones, 90% of them singletons. Specimen: peripheral blood, collected on day 0 of AZD1222 vaccination. This clonotype was sampled from an adult in good health. The rearrangement uses TRBV7-9 and TRBJ2-3; D remains ambiguous. The CDR3 DNA reads as TGTGCCAGCAGCTTAGACAACTACTCCACAGATACGCAGTATTTT. Translation gives CASSLDNYSTDTQYF.